This T cell receptor (beta chain) was obtained from a study of OX40 agonist ivuxolimab in advanced cancers. Study context: Participants, around 80% male, averaged roughly 55 years of age, ranging from roughly 20 to 79. Partial response was recorded in three patients: one hepatocellular carcinoma and two cutaneous melanoma cases.

On this clone: The antigen remains undetermined.

Study observations and caveats: Expanded clones tended on average to be more numerous among CD8+ T cells than CD4+.

Repertoires were generated with immunoSEQ multiplex PCR, while TCRdb's copy carries only in-frame clones and drops some. This sample has around 64,000 clones, with approximately 80% found just once. This CDR3 comprises 12 residues. Trimming removed 0 bases at V and 8 bases at J, with 7 bases between. The V gene's germline CDR1 is LGHNA and CDR2 YSLEER. The rearrangement joins TRBV4-3 to TRBJ1-2; D uncertain. The sequence was collected from an adult with an advanced solid tumor such as melanoma, head and neck, liver or kidney cancer. The material sequenced was CD4+ or CD8+ T cells sorted from blood, taken in a trial of the OX40 agonist ivuxolimab. The CDR3 bases are TGCGCCAGCAGCCAAGATGGCCGCGGCTACACCTTC. Protein product: CASSQDGRGYTF.